The TCR beta chain described here comes from a study of blood T cell repertoires in COVID-19. Some clones are missing from TCRdb's copy, which holds only in-frame ones; the method was immunoSEQ multiplex PCR. In the table there are about 380,000 clones, 88% of which are singletons. Germline V gene lookup returns CDR1 SGHDT and CDR2 YYEEEE. The germline V and J ends were trimmed by 1 base and 8 bases, with 9 bases remaining between them. The CDR3 is 12 residues long. The material sequenced was PBMCs or T cells enriched from blood (not recorded which). The chain combines TRBV5-6 with TRBJ1-1, with D uncertain. The source is a woman aged 18-29 years who had recovered from COVID-19. CDR3 region: CASSLSVSEAFF. For the CDR3, the DNA is TGTGCCAGCAGCTTGTCGGTCTCCGAAGCTTTCTTT.